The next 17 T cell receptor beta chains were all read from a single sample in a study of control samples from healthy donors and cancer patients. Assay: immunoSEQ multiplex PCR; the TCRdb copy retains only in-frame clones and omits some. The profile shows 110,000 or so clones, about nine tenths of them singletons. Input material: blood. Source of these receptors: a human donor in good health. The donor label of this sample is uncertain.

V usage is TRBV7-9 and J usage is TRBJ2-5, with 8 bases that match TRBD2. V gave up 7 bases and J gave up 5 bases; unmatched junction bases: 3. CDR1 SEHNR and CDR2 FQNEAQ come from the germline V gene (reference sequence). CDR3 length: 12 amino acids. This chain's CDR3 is CASTPGGETQYF. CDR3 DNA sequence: TGTGCCAGCACCCCGGGAGGGGAGACCCAGTACTTC.

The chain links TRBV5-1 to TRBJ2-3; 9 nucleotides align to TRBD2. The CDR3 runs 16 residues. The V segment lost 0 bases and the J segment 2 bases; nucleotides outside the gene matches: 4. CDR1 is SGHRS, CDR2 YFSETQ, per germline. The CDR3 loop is CASSLAPSGDTDTQYF. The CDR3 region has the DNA TGCGCCAGCAGCTTGGCTCCTAGCGGGGACACAGATACGCAGTATTTT.

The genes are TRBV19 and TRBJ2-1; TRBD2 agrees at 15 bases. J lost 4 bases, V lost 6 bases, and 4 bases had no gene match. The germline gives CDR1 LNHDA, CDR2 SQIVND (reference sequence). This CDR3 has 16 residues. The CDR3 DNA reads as TGTGCCAGTAGCCCGGGACTAGCGGGGGGATACAATGAGCAGTTCTTC. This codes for CASSPGLAGGYNEQFF.

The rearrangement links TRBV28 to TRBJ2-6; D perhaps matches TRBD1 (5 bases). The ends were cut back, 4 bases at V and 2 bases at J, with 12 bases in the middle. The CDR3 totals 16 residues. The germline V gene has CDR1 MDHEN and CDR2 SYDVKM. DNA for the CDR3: TGTGCCAGCAGTTACCAGGGAACTACTGGGGCCAACGTCCTGACTTTC. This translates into CASSYQGTTGANVLTF.

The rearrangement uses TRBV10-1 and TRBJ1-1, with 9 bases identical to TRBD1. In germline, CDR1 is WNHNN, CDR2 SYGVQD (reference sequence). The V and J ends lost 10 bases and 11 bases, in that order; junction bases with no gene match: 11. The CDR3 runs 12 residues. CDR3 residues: CAIEQGAVPAFF. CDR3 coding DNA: TGCGCCATAGAACAGGGGGCTGTACCGGCTTTCTTT.

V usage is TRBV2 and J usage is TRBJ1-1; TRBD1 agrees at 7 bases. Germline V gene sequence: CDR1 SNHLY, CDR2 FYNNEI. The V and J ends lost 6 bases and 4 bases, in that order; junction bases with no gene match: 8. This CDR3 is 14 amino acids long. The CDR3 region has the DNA TGTGCCAGCAGGCCGCGACAGGGCTTCACTGAAGCTTTCTTT. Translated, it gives CASRPRQGFTEAFF.

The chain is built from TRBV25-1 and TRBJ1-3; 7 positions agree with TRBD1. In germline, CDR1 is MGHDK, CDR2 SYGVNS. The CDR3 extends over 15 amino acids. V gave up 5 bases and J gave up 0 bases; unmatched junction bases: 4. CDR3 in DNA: TGTGCCAGCAGTATACCAGGGGGCTCTGGAAACACCATATATTTT. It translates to CASSIPGGSGNTIYF.

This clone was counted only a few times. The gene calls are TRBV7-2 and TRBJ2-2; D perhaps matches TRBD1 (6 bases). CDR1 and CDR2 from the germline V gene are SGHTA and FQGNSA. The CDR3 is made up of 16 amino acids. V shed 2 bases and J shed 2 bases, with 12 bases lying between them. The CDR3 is CASSLSTGSNTGELFF. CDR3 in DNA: TGTGCCAGCAGCTTAAGTACAGGGTCAAACACCGGGGAGCTGTTTTTT.

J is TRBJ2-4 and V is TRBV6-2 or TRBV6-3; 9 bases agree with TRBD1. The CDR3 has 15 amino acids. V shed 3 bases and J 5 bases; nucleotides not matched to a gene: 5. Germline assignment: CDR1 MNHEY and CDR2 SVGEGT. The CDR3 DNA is TGTGCCAGCAGTTATTACGGGACAGGGCAAAACATTCAGTACTTC. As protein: CASSYYGTGQNIQYF.

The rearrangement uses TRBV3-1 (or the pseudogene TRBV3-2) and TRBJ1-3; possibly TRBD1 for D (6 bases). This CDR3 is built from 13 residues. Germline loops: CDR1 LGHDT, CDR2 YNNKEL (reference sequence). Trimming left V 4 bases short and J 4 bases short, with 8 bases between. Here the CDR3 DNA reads TGTGCCAGCAGCCGGGACAAAGGAAACACCATATATTTT. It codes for CASSRDKGNTIYF.

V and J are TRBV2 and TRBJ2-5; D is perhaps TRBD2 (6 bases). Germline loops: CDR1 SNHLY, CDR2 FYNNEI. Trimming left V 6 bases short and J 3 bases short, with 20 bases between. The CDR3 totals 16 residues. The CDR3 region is CASSKRPGVREETQYF. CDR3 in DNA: TGTGCCAGCAGCAAGCGTCCGGGAGTACGCGAAGAGACCCAGTACTTC. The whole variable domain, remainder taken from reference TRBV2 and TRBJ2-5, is EPEVTQTPSHQVTQMGQEVILRCVPISNHLYFYWYRQILGQKVEFLVSFYNNEISEKSEIFDDQFSVERPDGSNFTLKIRSTKLEDSAMYFCASSKRPGVREETQYFGPGTRLLVL.

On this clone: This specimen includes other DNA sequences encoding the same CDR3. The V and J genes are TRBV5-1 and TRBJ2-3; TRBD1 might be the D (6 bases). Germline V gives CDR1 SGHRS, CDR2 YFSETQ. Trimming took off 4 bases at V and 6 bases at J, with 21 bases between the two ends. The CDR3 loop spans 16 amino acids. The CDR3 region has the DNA TGCGCCAGCAGCGGGCGGACAGATCCCTTGGAGGATACGCAGTATTTT. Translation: CASSGRTDPLEDTQYF. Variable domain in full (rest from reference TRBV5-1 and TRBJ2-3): KAGVTQTPRYLIKTRGQQVTLSCSPISGHRSVSWYQQTPGQGLQFLFEYFSETQRNKGNFPGRFSGRQFSNSRSEMNVSTLELGDSALYLCASSGRTDPLEDTQYFGPGTRLTVL.

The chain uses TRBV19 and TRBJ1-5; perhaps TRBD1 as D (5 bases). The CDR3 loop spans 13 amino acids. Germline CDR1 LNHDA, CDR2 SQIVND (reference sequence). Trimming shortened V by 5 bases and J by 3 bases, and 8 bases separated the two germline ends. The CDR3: CASSDSFNQPQHF. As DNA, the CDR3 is TGTGCCAGTAGTGACAGTTTCAATCAGCCCCAGCATTTT.

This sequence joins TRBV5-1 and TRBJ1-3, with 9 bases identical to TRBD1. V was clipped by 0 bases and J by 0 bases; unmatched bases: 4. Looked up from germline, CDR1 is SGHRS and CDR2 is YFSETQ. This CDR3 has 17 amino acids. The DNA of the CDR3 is TGCGCCAGCAGCTTGGGACAGGGGGGAAACTCTGGAAACACCATATATTTT. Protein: CASSLGQGGNSGNTIYF.

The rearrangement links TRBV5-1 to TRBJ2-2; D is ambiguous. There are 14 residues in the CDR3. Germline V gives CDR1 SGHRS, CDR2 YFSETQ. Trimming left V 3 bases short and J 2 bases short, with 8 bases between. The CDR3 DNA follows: TGCGCCAGCAGCTGGGATCCAAACACCGGGGAGCTGTTTTTT. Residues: CASSWDPNTGELFF.

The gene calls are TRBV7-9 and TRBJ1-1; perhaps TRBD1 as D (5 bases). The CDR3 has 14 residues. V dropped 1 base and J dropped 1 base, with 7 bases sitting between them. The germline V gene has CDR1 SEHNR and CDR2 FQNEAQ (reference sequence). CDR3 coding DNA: TGTGCCAGCAGCTTAGTTACAGGGAACACTGAAGCTTTCTTT. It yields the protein CASSLVTGNTEAFF.

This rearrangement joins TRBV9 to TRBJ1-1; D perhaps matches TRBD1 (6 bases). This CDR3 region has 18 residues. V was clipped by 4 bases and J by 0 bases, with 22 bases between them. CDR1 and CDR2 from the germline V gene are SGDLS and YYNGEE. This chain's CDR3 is CASSPRPRNRDMNTEAFF. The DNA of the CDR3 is TGTGCCAGCAGCCCTAGACCCAGAAACAGGGACATGAACACTGAAGCTTTCTTT.